This T cell receptor beta chain was observed in a study of cytomegalovirus exposure and HLA in healthy donors. As to this clone: Its matching antigen is unknown.

Study observations and caveats: Specificity for CMV antigens was confirmed in vitro for a few of the CMV-associated chains. According to a subsequent analysis, TCR clusters from the first cohort were inclined to appear together in the 120 validation repertoires. It was 164 TCR beta chains that were listed as cytomegalovirus-associated.

Sequenced by immunoSEQ multiplex PCR; TCRdb stores in-frame clones only, minus some. The table lists about 130,000 clones, 85% to 90% of them singletons. The donors were in the roughly 110-subject validation cohort; that cohort was separate from the roughly 680-subject first cohort. CDR3 length: 17 amino acids. Trimming removed 3 bases from V and 5 bases from J; junction bases left unmatched: 7. The germline gives CDR1 SGHRS, CDR2 YFSETQ. The sequence was obtained from a man aged 30 to 45 in good health and CMV-seronegative. The V gene is TRBV5-1, the J gene TRBJ2-2; 13 bases are shared with TRBD2. Sequences were obtained from PBMCs. The CDR3 here is CASSSGLAGAGTGELFF. The CDR3 nucleotides are TGCGCCAGCAGCTCCGGACTAGCGGGGGCAGGAACCGGGGAGCTGTTTTTT.